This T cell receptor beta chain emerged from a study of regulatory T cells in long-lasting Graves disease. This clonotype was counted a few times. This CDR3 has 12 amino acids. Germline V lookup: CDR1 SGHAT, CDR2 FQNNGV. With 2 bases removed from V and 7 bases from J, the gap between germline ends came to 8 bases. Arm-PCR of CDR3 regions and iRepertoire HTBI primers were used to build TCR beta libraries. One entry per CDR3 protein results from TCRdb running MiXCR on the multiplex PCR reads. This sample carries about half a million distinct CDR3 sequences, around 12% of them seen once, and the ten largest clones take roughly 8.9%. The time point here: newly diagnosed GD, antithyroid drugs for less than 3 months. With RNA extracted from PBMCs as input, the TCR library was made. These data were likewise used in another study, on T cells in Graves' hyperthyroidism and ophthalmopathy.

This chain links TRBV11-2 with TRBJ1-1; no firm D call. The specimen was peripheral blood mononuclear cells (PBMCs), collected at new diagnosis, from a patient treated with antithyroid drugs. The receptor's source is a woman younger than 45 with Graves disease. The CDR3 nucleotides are TGTGCCAGCAGCTTAAGGAGATTTGAAGCTTTCTTT. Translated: CASSLRRFEAFF.